This TCR beta chain was captured in a study of blood T cell repertoires in COVID-19. Whole-study context: Specimens from acute and convalescent COVID-19 originated in the United States, Italy and Spain. PBMCs, B-cell-depleted T cells, or T cells were the source of the cDNA or gDNA that made up the material.

Per the authors' pipeline: Amplification with reference gene primers provided the estimates of nucleated cell counts. Only in-frame clones appear in the TCRdb table, and some are missing; sequencing was by immunoSEQ multiplex PCR. V, J and clone size are taken as reported in that table, and D and trimming were inferred from the DNA itself. This table has over 20,000 clones, around 89% appearing once. The germline gives CDR1 MGHRA, CDR2 YSYEKL. V dropped 0 bases and J dropped 4; count of bases not matched to a gene: 3. There are 15 residues in the CDR3. The receptor's source is a man between 65 and 85 years old with active COVID-19. This chain connects TRBV4-1 to TRBJ1-5, with TRBD1 matching over 7 bases. The sample was peripheral blood. CDR3 loop: CASSQDPQGNQPQHF. The CDR3 DNA follows: TGCGCCAGCAGCCAAGACCCACAGGGGAATCAGCCCCAGCATTTT.